This T cell receptor (beta chain) emerged from a study of human T cells and chemical hapten exposure. TCRdb re-analysed the RACE reads in MiXCR, keeping a single row per CDR3 protein. The table has just under 350,000 distinct CDR3 sequences, about 7% seen once. Germline CDR1 is SGDLS and CDR2 is YYNGEE. The CDR3 runs 14 residues. With 3 bases removed from V and 4 bases from J, the gap between germline ends came to 12 bases. Time point given: patch test 1, 2 weeks after DPC sensitization. Treatment described: therapeutic diphenylcyclopropenone sensitization with weekly scalp DPC. At every patch-test visit, blood was drawn before the patch test was applied.

The rearrangement joins TRBV9 to TRBJ2-3; no clear D gene. The clonotype originates from a woman aged 18-29 years with alopecia areata. Some clones in this sample may be carry-over from other donors' samples. The material was whole blood, obtained in connection with sensitization to the hapten diphenylcyclopropenone (DPC). The CDR3 bases are TGTGCCAGCAGCGAAAGACCTGTACCAGATACGCAGTATTTT. Its translation is CASSERPVPDTQYF.